This entry features one T cell receptor beta chain sequence. V lost 0 bases and J lost 16; bases outside the gene matches: 5. CDR1 is SGHDN, CDR2 FVKESK, per germline. The CDR3 extends over 12 amino acids. The sample originates from a study of blood T cell repertoires in COVID-19. Here immunoSEQ multiplex PCR was the method, and the copy in TCRdb shows in-frame clones only, minus some. This sample has about 200,000 clones, with over 70% found just once. The sequence derives from a woman in her 70s with acute or convalescent COVID-19. The sample was peripheral blood. The V and J genes are TRBV14 and TRBJ2-1, with TRBD2 identical over 8 bases. The CDR3 sequence is CASSQETGGGFF. In nucleotides, the CDR3 is TGTGCCAGCAGCCAAGAAACGGGAGGGGGTTTCTTC.